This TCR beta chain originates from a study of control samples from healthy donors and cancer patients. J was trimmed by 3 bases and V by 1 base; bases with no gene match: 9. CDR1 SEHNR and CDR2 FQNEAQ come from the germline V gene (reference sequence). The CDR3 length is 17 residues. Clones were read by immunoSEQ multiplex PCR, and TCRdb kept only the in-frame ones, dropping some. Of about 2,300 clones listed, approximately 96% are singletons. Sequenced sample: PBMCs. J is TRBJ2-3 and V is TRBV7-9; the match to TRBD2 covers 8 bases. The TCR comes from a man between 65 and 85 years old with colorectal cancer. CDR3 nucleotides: TGTGCCAGCAGCTTAGGATCCGGGGGGGGCCAAACAGATACGCAGTATTTT. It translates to CASSLGSGGGQTDTQYF.